The T cell receptor (beta chain) described here comes from a study of T cells in Graves' hyperthyroidism and ophthalmopathy. Each patient was aged 18 to 65 and had newly diagnosed hyperthyroidism of under 2 months' duration. Template material for amplifying TCR beta CDR3 regions consisted of RNA transcripts. An initial round of RT-PCR targeting the TCR CDR3 relied on the HTBI primer set. One entry per CDR3 protein, called by TCRdb with MiXCR from the multiplex PCR reads. The repertoire holds 300,000 to 350,000 distinct CDR3 sequences, with roughly 23% as singletons. This clonotype was detected ten times or more. This receptor was obtained from a woman between 50 and 59 years old with Graves' hyperthyroidism. Sequenced sample: blood.

The CDR3 loop is CASTRGGRAYEQYF. In nucleotides, the CDR3 is TGTGCCAGCACTCGAGGGGGGAGGGCGTACGAGCAGTACTTC. This chain links TRBV28 with TRBJ2-7; maybe TRBD2 (7 bases). This CDR3 comprises 14 residues. Germline V gives CDR1 MDHEN, CDR2 SYDVKM. V lost 7 bases and J 4 bases, leaving 17 bases between the germline ends.